This T cell receptor (beta chain) was retrieved from a study of CD8 T cells in ankylosing spondylitis. This clonotype was observed many times. What it binds is not known. The study, taken as a whole, reports: Reportedly, matched ankylosing spondylitis synovial fluid was significantly enriched for disease-linked clones.

The TCR beta libraries were generated through quantitative 5'-RACE incorporating molecular barcodes. In TCRdb, the 5' RACE reads were re-called with MiXCR into one record per CDR3 protein. In the table there are 200,000 to 300,000 distinct CDR3 sequences, approximately 10% of which are singletons. Germline V gene sequence: CDR1 SGHRS, CDR2 YFSETQ. This CDR3 comprises 16 residues. V lost 0 bases and J lost 2; bases outside the gene matches: 3. V usage is TRBV5-1 and J usage is TRBJ2-5, with 11 nucleotides matching TRBD2. This receptor was identified in a male donor with ankylosing spondylitis or in good health (not recorded which). Material: blood, either unsorted or a sorted T cell fraction (not recorded which). CDR3 DNA: TGCGCCAGCAGCTTGGATCTAGCGGGAGGACAAGAGACCCAGTACTTC. This sequence encodes CASSLDLAGGQETQYF.